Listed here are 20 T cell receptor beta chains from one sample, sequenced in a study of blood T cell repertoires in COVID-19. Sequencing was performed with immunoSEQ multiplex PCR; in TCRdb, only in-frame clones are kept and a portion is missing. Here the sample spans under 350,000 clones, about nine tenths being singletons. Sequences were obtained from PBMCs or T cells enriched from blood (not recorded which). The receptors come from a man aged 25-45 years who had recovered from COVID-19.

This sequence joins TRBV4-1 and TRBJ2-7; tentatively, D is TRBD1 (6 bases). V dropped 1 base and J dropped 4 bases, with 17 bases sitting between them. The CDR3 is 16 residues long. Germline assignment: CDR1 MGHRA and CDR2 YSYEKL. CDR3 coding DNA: TGCGCCAGCAGCCAAGTGGCCGGGACAACTGAATACGAGCAGTACTTC. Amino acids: CASSQVAGTTEYEQYF.

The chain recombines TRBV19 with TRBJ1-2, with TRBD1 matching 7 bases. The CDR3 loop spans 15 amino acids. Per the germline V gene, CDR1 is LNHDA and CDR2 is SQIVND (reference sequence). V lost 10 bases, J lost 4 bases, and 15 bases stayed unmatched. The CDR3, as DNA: TGTGCCATCTCAGTCCCATTGCCAGGGGGCTATGGCTACACCTTC. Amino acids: CAISVPLPGGYGYTF.

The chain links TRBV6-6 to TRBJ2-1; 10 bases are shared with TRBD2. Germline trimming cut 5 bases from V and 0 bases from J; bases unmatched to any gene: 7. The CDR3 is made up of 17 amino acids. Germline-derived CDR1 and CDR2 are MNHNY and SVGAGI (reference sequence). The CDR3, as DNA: TGTGCCAGCAGTCATAGCGGGGGGACGAGCTCCTACAATGAGCAGTTCTTC. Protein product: CASSHSGGTSSYNEQFF.

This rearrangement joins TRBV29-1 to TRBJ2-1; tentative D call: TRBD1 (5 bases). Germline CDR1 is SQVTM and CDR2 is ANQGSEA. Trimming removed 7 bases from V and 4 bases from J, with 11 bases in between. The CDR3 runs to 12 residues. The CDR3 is CSAPRQYNEQFF. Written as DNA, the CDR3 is TGCAGCGCTCCAAGACAGTACAATGAGCAGTTCTTC.

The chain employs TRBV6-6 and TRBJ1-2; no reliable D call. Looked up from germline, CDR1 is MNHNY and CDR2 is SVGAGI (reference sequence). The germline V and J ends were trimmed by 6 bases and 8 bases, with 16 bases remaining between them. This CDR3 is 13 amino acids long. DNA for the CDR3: TGTGCCAGCAGCCCCTACCCAAATACGGGCTACACCTTC. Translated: CASSPYPNTGYTF.

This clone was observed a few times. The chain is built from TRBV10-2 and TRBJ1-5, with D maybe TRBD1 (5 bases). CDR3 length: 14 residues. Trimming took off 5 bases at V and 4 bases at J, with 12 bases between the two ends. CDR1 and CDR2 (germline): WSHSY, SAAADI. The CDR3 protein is CASSSGGGNQPQHF. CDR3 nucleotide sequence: TGCGCCAGCAGTTCGGGGGGAGGGAATCAGCCCCAGCATTTT.

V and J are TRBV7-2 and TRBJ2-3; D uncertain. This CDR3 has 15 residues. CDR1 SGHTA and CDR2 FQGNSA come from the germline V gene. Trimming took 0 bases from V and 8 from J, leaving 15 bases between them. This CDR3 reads CASSLAEAPRSTQYF. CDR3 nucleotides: TGTGCCAGCAGCTTAGCGGAAGCTCCTAGATCTACGCAGTATTTT.

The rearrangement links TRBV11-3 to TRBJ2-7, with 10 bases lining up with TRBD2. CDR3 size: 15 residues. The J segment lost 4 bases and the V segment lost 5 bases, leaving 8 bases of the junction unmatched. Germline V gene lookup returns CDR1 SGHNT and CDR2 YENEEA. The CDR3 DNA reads TGTGCCAGCAGCCGCTTCAGCGGGAGGGCGTACGAGCAGTACTTC. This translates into CASSRFSGRAYEQYF.

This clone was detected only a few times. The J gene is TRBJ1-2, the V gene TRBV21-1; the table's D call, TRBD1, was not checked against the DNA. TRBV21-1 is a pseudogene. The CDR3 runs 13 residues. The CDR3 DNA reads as TGTGCCAGCAGCTCCGAAGTGGCCTATGGCTACACCTTC. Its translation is CASSSEVAYGYTF.

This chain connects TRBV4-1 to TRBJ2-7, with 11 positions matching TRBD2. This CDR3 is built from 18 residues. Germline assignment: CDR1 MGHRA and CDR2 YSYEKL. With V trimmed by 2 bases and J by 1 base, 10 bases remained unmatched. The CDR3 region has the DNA TGCGCCAGCAGCCAATTTTCTAGCGGGAGGTTCAGGTCCTACGAGCAGTACTTC. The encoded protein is CASSQFSSGRFRSYEQYF.

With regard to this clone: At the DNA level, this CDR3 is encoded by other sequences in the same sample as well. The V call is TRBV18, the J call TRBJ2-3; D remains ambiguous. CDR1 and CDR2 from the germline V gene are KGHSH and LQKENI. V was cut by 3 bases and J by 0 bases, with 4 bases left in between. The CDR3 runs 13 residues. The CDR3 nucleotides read TGTGCCAGCTCACCCCCTAGCACAGATACGCAGTATTTT. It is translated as CASSPPSTDTQYF. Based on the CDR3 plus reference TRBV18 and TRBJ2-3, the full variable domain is NAGVMQNPRHLVRRRGQEARLRCSPMKGHSHVYWYRQLPEEGLKFMVYLQKENIIDESGMPKERFSAEFPKEGPSILRIQQVVRGDSAAYFCASSPPSTDTQYFGPGTRLTVL.

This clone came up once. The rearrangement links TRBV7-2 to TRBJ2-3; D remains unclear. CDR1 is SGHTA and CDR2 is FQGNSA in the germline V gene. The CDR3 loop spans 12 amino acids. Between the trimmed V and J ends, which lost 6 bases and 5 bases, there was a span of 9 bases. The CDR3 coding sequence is TGTGCCAGCAGGCCAACTCAAGATACGCAGTATTTT. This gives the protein CASRPTQDTQYF.

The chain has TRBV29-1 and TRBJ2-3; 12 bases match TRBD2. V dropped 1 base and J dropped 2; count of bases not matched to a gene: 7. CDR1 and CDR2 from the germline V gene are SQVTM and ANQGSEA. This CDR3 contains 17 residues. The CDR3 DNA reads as TGCAGCGTTGAAGCCAGACTAGCGGGAGAGCCCACAGATACGCAGTATTTT. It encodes CSVEARLAGEPTDTQYF.

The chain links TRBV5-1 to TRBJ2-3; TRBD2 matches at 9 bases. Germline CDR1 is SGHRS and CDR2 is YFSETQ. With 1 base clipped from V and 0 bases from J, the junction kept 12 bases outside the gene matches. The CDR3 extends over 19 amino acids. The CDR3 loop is CASSLRLAGILTSTDTQYF. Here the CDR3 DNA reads TGCGCCAGCAGCTTGCGCCTAGCGGGAATTTTGACTAGCACAGATACGCAGTATTTT.

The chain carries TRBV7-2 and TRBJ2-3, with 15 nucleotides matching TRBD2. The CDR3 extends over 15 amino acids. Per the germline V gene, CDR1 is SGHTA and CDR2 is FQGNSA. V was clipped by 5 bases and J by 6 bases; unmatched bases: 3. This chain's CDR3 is CASSPGTSGGDTQYF. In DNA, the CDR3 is TGTGCCAGCAGCCCCGGGACTAGCGGGGGGGATACGCAGTATTTT. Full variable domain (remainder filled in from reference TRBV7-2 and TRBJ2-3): GAGVSQSPSNKVTEKGKDVELRCDPISGHTALYWYRQSLGQGLEFLIYFQGNSAPDKSGLPSDRFSAERTGGSVSTLTIQRTQQEDSAVYLCASSPGTSGGDTQYFGPGTRLTVL.

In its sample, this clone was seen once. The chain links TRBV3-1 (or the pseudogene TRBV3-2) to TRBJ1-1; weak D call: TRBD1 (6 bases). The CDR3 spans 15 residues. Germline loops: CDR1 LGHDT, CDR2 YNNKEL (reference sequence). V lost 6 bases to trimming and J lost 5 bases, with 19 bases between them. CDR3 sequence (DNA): TGTGCCAGCAGAAAGGGCGGGGGCGCAGGGACTGAAGCTTTCTTT. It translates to CASRKGGGAGTEAFF.

CDR3 nucleotide sequence: TGTGCCAGTAGTAAGAGAGGGACTAGCGGCTACACCGGGGAGCTGTTTTTT. It encodes CASSKRGTSGYTGELFF. V gene TRBV19 combines with J gene TRBJ2-2; 11 bases match TRBD2. The CDR3 extends over 17 amino acids. Unmatched junction bases numbered 7, after V lost 4 bases and J lost 3 bases. The germline V gene has CDR1 LNHDA and CDR2 SQIVND (reference sequence).

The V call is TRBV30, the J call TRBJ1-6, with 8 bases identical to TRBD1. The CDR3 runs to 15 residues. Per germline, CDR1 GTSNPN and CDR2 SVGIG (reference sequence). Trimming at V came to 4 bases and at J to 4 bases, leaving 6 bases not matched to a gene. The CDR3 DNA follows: TGTGCCTGGAACGGACAGGGTGGGTATAATTCACCCCTCCACTTT. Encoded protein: CAWNGQGGYNSPLHF.

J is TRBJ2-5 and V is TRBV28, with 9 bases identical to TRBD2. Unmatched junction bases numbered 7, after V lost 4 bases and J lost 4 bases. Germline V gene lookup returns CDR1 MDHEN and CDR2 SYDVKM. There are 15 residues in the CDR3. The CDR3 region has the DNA TGTGCCAGCAGTTCAGCGGGGGGCCGGGGAGAGACCCAGTACTTC. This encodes CASSSAGGRGETQYF.

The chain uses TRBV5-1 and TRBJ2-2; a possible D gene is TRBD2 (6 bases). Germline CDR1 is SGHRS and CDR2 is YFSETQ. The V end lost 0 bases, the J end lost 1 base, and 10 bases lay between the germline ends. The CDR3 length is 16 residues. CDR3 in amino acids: CASSLEGGVNTGELFF. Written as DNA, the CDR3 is TGCGCCAGCAGCTTGGAGGGCGGGGTGAACACCGGGGAGCTGTTTTTT.